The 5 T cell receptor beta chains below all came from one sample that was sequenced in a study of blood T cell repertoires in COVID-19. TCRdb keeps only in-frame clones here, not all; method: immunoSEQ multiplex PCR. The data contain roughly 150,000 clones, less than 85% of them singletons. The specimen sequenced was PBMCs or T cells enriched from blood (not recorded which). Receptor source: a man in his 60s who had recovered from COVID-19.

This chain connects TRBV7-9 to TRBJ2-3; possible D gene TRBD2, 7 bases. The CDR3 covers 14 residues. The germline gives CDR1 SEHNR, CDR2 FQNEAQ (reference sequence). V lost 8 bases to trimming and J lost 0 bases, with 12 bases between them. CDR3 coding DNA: TGTGCCAGCGTGGGGGGGCTTAGCACAGATACGCAGTATTTT. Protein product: CASVGGLSTDTQYF.

CDR3 nucleotide sequence: TGTGCCAGCAGCGGAGGACTAGCGGGAGTATCCTACAATGAGCAGTTCTTC. As protein: CASSGGLAGVSYNEQFF. The chain joins TRBV9 to TRBJ2-1; 13 nucleotides match TRBD2. This CDR3 is built from 17 residues. With 3 bases clipped from V and 1 base from J, the junction kept 4 bases outside the gene matches. The germline CDR1 and CDR2 sequences are SGDLS and YYNGEE. The full variable domain, completed using reference TRBV9 and TRBJ2-1, is DSGVTQTPKHLITATGQRVTLRCSPRSGDLSVYWYQQSLDQGLQFLIQYYNGEERAKGNILERFSAQQFPDLHSELNLSSLELGDSALYFCASSGGLAGVSYNEQFFGPGTRLTVL.

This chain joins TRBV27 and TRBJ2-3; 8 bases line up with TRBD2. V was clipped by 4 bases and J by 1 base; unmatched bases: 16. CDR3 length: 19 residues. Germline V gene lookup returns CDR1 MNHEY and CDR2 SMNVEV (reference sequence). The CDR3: CASSSGLAYNPRGTDTQYF. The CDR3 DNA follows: TGTGCCAGCAGTTCTGGACTAGCCTACAACCCGAGGGGCACAGATACGCAGTATTTT.

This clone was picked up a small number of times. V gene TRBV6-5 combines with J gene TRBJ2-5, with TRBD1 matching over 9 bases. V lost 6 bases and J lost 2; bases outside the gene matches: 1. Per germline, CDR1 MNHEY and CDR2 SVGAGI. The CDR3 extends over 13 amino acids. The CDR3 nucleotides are TGTGCCAGCAGGGGACAGGGTCAAGAGACCCAGTACTTC. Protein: CASRGQGQETQYF.

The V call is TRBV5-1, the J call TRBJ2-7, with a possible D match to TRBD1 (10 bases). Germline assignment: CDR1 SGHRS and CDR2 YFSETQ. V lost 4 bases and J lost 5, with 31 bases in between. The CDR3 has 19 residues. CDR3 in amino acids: CASSVGDRGEAGGSHEQYF. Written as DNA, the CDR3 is TGCGCCAGCAGCGTGGGGGACAGGGGAGAAGCGGGAGGATCCCACGAGCAGTACTTC.